The entry below describes one TCR beta chain. The sample is drawn from a study of blood T cell repertoires in COVID-19. Study summary: The cDNA or gDNA used as material had been derived from T cells, B-cell-depleted T cells, or PBMCs.

Recruitment covered under 25 US areas and drew participants whose ages spanned about 18 to 100 years. Donors in Cohort 3 who had recovered were those with two negative PCRs, healthcare professional clearance, or resolution of their symptoms. The CDR3 consists of 16 residues. Unmatched junction bases numbered 9, after V lost 6 bases and J lost 2 bases. Germline lookup yields CDR1 SNHLY and CDR2 FYNNEI. Original methodology: Nucleated cell number was recorded as an estimate derived from reference gene primer amplification. Repertoires were generated with immunoSEQ multiplex PCR, while TCRdb's copy carries only in-frame clones and drops some. D and trimming were read from the DNA, whereas the V and J calls and clone size are those reported in that table. Among almost 250,000 clones listed, 85% to 90% were seen once.

Sequenced sample: PBMCs or T cells enriched from blood (not recorded which). The rearrangement links TRBV2 to TRBJ1-5; 8 bases match TRBD1. The sequence was collected from a woman aged 25 to 39 who had recovered from COVID-19. The CDR3 region is CASRGQASRGNQPQHF. The CDR3 nucleotides read TGTGCCAGCAGGGGACAGGCCTCTCGGGGCAATCAGCCCCAGCATTTT. The full variable domain, in which reference TRBV2 and TRBJ1-5 provide the parts outside the CDR3, is EPEVTQTPSHQVTQMGQEVILRCVPISNHLYFYWYRQILGQKVEFLVSFYNNEISEKSEIFDDQFSVERPDGSNFTLKIRSTKLEDSAMYFCASRGQASRGNQPQHFGDGTRLSIL.